This T cell receptor beta chain was documented in a study of cytotoxic CD8 clonotypes in ibrutinib-treated CLL. Overall study: Sample averages reached 250,000 to 300,000 productive templates and approximately 93,000 productive rearrangements.

A note on this clone: Antigen unknown.

General observations from the study: Patients with sustained remission and those progressing were sampled at differing times.

Sequencing was performed with immunoSEQ multiplex PCR; in TCRdb, only in-frame clones are kept and a portion is missing. Among 40,000 to 60,000 clones listed, approximately 50% were seen once. This CDR3 is 16 amino acids long. With 5 bases clipped from V and 8 bases from J, the junction kept 15 bases outside the gene matches. Germline assignment: CDR1 LNHDA and CDR2 SQIVND (reference sequence). The sequencing here drew on PBMCs, taken after 12 months of ibrutinib treatment. The clonotype comes from a human donor with chronic lymphocytic leukemia. This chain connects TRBV19 to TRBJ1-1; TRBD1 aligns across 9 bases. As DNA, the CDR3 is TGTGCCAGTAGTCCTGCCACACAGGGGGCGGCTGGAGAAGCTTTCTTT. Its translation: CASSPATQGAAGEAFF.